The 30 T cell receptor beta chains below come from one sample, sequenced in a study of T cells in tuberculosis (dated 2018 in TCRdb). The time point tag for this specimen amounts to: new active TB diagnosis, blood taken before or within 7 days of starting treatment. The protocol used for the library was the immunoSEQ multiplex PCR assay. TCRdb stores this immuneACCESS table with in-frame sequences only. Part of the clones is absent; in the studies checked, under half of the shortfall reflects unresolved V genes, and no reason is known for the rest. The sample table contains under 45,000 clones; only one count was recorded for about 91% of them. The ten largest clonotypes hold 2.4% of the sample. Sample: PBMCs, taken at tuberculosis diagnosis. These receptors came from an adult with tuberculosis.

The chain joins TRBV6-4 to TRBJ1-6; TRBD1 matches at 12 bases. The CDR3 extends over 15 amino acids. The V gene's germline CDR1 is MRHNA and CDR2 SNTAGT. Unmatched junction bases numbered 5, after V lost 4 bases and J lost 10 bases. CDR3 amino acids: CASSATGQGASPLHF. CDR3 DNA sequence: TGTGCCAGCAGTGCCACGGGACAGGGGGCATCACCCCTCCACTTT.

V gene TRBV28 combines with J gene TRBJ2-7, with D maybe TRBD1 (6 bases). Germline-derived CDR1 and CDR2 are MDHEN and SYDVKM. The CDR3 consists of 15 residues. Between the trimmed V and J ends, which lost 6 bases and 3 bases, there was a span of 18 bases. The CDR3 loop reads CASRSSGTRFYEQYV. CDR3 DNA: TGTGCCAGCAGGTCATCCGGGACAAGATTCTACGAGCAGTACGTC.

The chain combines TRBV6-5 with TRBJ1-2; 9 nucleotides align to TRBD1. The germline V gene encodes CDR1 MNHEY and CDR2 SVGAGI. Trimming cost V 2 bases and J 6 bases; bases outside gene matches: 7. The CDR3 covers 15 residues. CDR3 loop: CASSYVTGGGDGYTF. Here the CDR3 DNA reads TGTGCCAGCAGTTACGTGACAGGGGGAGGAGATGGCTACACCTTC.

This chain connects TRBV19 to TRBJ1-6; no firm D call. This CDR3 has 13 amino acids. With 5 bases removed from V and 7 bases from J, the gap between germline ends came to 9 bases. Looked up from germline, CDR1 is LNHDA and CDR2 is SQIVND (reference sequence). The CDR3 loop reads CASSPQSNSPLHF. The CDR3, as DNA: TGTGCCAGTAGTCCACAGTCGAATTCACCCCTCCACTTT.

The chain links TRBV5-6 to TRBJ1-3; no reliable D call. The CDR3 loop spans 15 amino acids. Between the trimmed V and J ends, which lost 1 base and 0 bases, there was a span of 8 bases. Germline lookup yields CDR1 SGHDT and CDR2 YYEEEE. In DNA form, the CDR3 reads TGTGCCAGCAGCTTGCTGGAGAGCTCTGGAAACACCATATATTTT. This gives the protein CASSLLESSGNTIYF.

The chain uses TRBV5-1 and TRBJ2-2; 9 bases map to TRBD2. Unmatched junction bases numbered 10, after V lost 2 bases and J lost 2 bases. The CDR3 is 18 amino acids. The germline gives CDR1 SGHRS, CDR2 YFSETQ. CDR3 loop: CASSFNQAGGPNTGELFF. For the CDR3, the DNA is TGCGCCAGCAGCTTTAATCAAGCGGGGGGCCCCAACACCGGGGAGCTGTTTTTT.

This clone ranks as medium-sized. V gene TRBV16 combines with J gene TRBJ2-7; D unresolved. CDR1 KGHSY and CDR2 FQNENV come from the germline V gene. The V gene lost 0 bases and the J gene lost 3 bases, with 6 bases spanning the gap. The CDR3 consists of 13 residues. CDR3 DNA sequence: TGTGCCAGCAGCCAATCAAACAGCTACGAGCAGTACTTC. It is translated as CASSQSNSYEQYF.

This sequence joins TRBV30 and TRBJ1-1; D ambiguous. Deletions cut 2 bases from V and 3 bases from J, with 10 bases between. The germline CDR1 and CDR2 sequences are GTSNPN and SVGIG (reference sequence). This CDR3 is 13 amino acids long. The CDR3 sequence: CAWSWKRDTEAFF. DNA for the CDR3: TGTGCCTGGAGTTGGAAGAGGGACACTGAAGCTTTCTTT.

This clone was seen a single time. The chain recombines TRBV6-5 with TRBJ1-1; D remains unclear. Trimming took off 6 bases at V and 11 bases at J, with 25 bases between the two ends. The CDR3 is 15 amino acids. The germline gives CDR1 MNHEY, CDR2 SVGAGI. The CDR3 sequence is CASSRIAQDGPGAFF. The CDR3 nucleotides are TGTGCCAGCAGCCGTATTGCCCAAGACGGCCCGGGGGCTTTCTTT.

This clone was observed once. This chain uses TRBV10-2 with TRBJ1-4; no definite D call. In germline, CDR1 is WSHSY, CDR2 SAAADI. The ends were cut back, 7 bases at V and 3 bases at J, with 15 bases in the middle. The CDR3 runs 15 residues. DNA for the CDR3: TGCGCCAGCACCCAGAGGGCTGGGGCTAATGAAAAACTGTTTTTT. It yields the protein CASTQRAGANEKLFF.

The rearrangement uses TRBV6-5 and TRBJ1-6; possibly TRBD1 for D (5 bases). V was cut by 7 bases and J by 6 bases, with 13 bases left in between. The CDR3 spans 14 residues. Per germline, CDR1 MNHEY and CDR2 SVGAGI. The CDR3 is CASTQGSGNSPLHF. The CDR3 nucleotides are TGTGCCAGCACCCAGGGTAGTGGTAATTCACCCCTCCACTTT.

This rearrangement joins TRBV5-1 to TRBJ1-1; D might be TRBD1 (6 bases). Germline lookup yields CDR1 SGHRS and CDR2 YFSETQ. Trimming took 5 bases from V and 3 from J, leaving 8 bases between them. The CDR3 is made up of 12 amino acids. Here the CDR3 DNA reads TGCGCCAGCAGATCAGGGGACACTGAAGCTTTCTTT. It yields the protein CASRSGDTEAFF.

In nucleotides, the CDR3 is TGCAGCGGGGGGTCGGGAGGCACTGAAGCTTTCTTT. It encodes CSGGSGGTEAFF. The rearrangement uses TRBV29-1 and TRBJ1-1; possible D gene TRBD1, 5 bases. Between the trimmed V and J ends, which lost 7 bases and 4 bases, there was a span of 13 bases. The germline V gene encodes CDR1 SQVTM and CDR2 ANQGSEA. The CDR3 loop spans 12 amino acids.

The chain recombines TRBV13 with TRBJ2-5, with 7 bases identical to TRBD1. Germline CDR1 is PRHDT and CDR2 is FYEKMQ (reference sequence). The CDR3 spans 13 residues. V dropped 4 bases and J dropped 3; count of bases not matched to a gene: 2. CDR3 sequence reads: CASSSDREETQYF. CDR3 in DNA: TGTGCCAGCAGCTCCGACAGGGAAGAGACCCAGTACTTC. The full variable domain, with the rest looked up from reference TRBV13 and TRBJ2-5, is AAGVIQSPRHLIKEKRETATLKCYPIPRHDTVYWYQQGPGQDPQFLISFYEKMQSDKGSIPDRFSAQQFSDYHSELNMSSLELGDSALYFCASSSDREETQYFGPGTRLLVL.

This clone was seen just once. The rearrangement links TRBV21-1 to TRBJ2-7; TRBD2, the table's D call, lacks a check against the DNA. TRBV21-1 is given as a pseudogene. The CDR3 is made up of 11 amino acids. The CDR3 DNA follows: TGTGCCAGCAGCAAAGCGCTATGCGGGTGTGTC. Translating gives CASSKALCGCV.

This chain uses TRBV4-3 with TRBJ2-1, with 14 positions matching TRBD2. V lost 0 bases to trimming and J lost 9 bases; unmatched junction nucleotides: 4. The CDR3 runs 16 residues. The germline gives CDR1 LGHNA, CDR2 YSLEER. The CDR3, as DNA: TGCGCCAGCAGCCAAGATCGACTAGCGGGGGGGCTTGAGCAGTTCTTC. Translating gives CASSQDRLAGGLEQFF.

The chain carries TRBV7-8 and TRBJ2-7; no reliable D call. The V and J ends lost 5 bases and 1 base respectively, with 15 bases between them. The CDR3 is 15 amino acids. CDR1 SGHVS and CDR2 FQNEAQ come from the germline V gene. The CDR3 loop reads CASSATDMQSYEQYF. The CDR3 DNA sequence: TGTGCCAGCAGCGCAACCGACATGCAATCCTACGAGCAGTACTTC.

This chain joins TRBV1 and TRBJ2-7; the table calls TRBD2, which could not be checked here. TRBV1 is labeled a pseudogene. The CDR3 extends over 20 amino acids. The CDR3 here is CTSSQDLGSCRDWASYEQYV. The DNA for the CDR3 is TGCACCAGCAGCCAAGATCTTGGGTCTTGCCGGGACTGGGCCTCCTACGAGCAGTACGTC.

This clone has only one observation. This sequence joins TRBV5-4 and TRBJ1-2; TRBD1 aligns across 9 bases. Germline V CDR1 and CDR2: SGHNT, YYREEE (reference sequence). V gave up 5 bases and J gave up 7 bases; unmatched junction bases: 6. The CDR3 runs to 13 residues. The chain's CDR3 is CASSAQGAGGYTF. The CDR3 nucleotides read TGTGCCAGCAGTGCACAGGGGGCTGGTGGCTACACCTTC.

This chain joins TRBV27 and TRBJ2-2, with a possible D match to TRBD2 (6 bases). This CDR3 has 16 amino acids. CDR1 is MNHEY, CDR2 SMNVEV, per germline (reference sequence). Trimming stripped 0 bases from V and 3 bases from J, with 11 bases between. Here the CDR3 DNA reads TGTGCCAGCAGTTTATCGGGGGGAACAGACACCGGGGAGCTGTTTTTT. It specifies CASSLSGGTDTGELFF.

This chain joins TRBV12-5 and TRBJ1-5, with TRBD1 matching over 12 bases. The CDR3 is made up of 20 amino acids. The germline gives CDR1 LGHNT, CDR2 FRNRAP. V lost 0 bases to trimming and J lost 4 bases; unmatched junction nucleotides: 13. This chain's CDR3 is CASGLVGVLGQGAINQPQHF. CDR3 DNA: TGTGCTAGTGGTTTGGTTGGTGTGCTGGGACAGGGGGCGATTAATCAGCCCCAGCATTTT.

CDR3 protein: CASSLATGSYEQYV. The CDR3 nucleotides are TGTGCCAGCAGTTTGGCCACAGGGTCCTACGAGCAGTACGTC. V gene TRBV28 combines with J gene TRBJ2-7; maybe TRBD1 (6 bases). V was shortened by 3 bases and J by 1 base, with 10 bases between the two germline ends. CDR1 is MDHEN and CDR2 is SYDVKM in the germline V gene. The CDR3 sequence is 14 residues long.

The chain carries TRBV4-1 and TRBJ2-5; D is uncertain. V was trimmed by 3 bases and J by 7 bases, leaving 6 bases between them. The CDR3 runs to 11 residues. Germline V lookup: CDR1 MGHRA, CDR2 YSYEKL. The DNA for the CDR3 is TGCGCCAGCAGCCACCTAGGGACCCAGTACTTC. Translated: CASSHLGTQYF.

The V gene is TRBV27, the J gene TRBJ1-2, with a tentative D call TRBD1 (5 bases). This CDR3 contains 17 residues. Between the trimmed V and J ends, which lost 5 bases and 1 base, there was a span of 20 bases. Germline CDR1 MNHEY, CDR2 SMNVEV (reference sequence). CDR3 bases: TGTGCCAGCAGTCCCCGGTCCTCAGGGTCTCGTAACTATGGCTACACCTTC. Amino acids: CASSPRSSGSRNYGYTF.

This clone has just one count. The chain has TRBV4-3 and TRBJ1-1; D is perhaps TRBD1 (5 bases). The CDR3 loop spans 14 amino acids. Germline CDR1 and CDR2: LGHNA and YSLEER. V dropped 6 bases and J dropped 4 bases, with 15 bases sitting between them. The CDR3 protein is CASSSGTMGTEAFF. As DNA, the CDR3 is TGCGCCAGCAGTTCCGGGACTATGGGCACTGAAGCTTTCTTT.

The V gene is TRBV2, the J gene TRBJ1-2; no firm D call. Germline CDR1 SNHLY, CDR2 FYNNEI. The CDR3 consists of 14 residues. The ends were cut back, 6 bases at V and 4 bases at J, with 15 bases in the middle. CDR3 residues: CASSEEAPGYGYTF. As DNA, the CDR3 is TGTGCCAGCAGCGAGGAGGCACCGGGCTATGGCTACACCTTC. Full variable domain (remainder filled in from reference TRBV2 and TRBJ1-2): EPEVTQTPSHQVTQMGQEVILRCVPISNHLYFYWYRQILGQKVEFLVSFYNNEISEKSEIFDDQFSVERPDGSNFTLKIRSTKLEDSAMYFCASSEEAPGYGYTFGSGTRLTVV.

The chain has TRBV4-1 and TRBJ2-3; 8 bases are a match to TRBD2. J lost 6 bases, V lost 3 bases, and 8 bases had no gene match. The CDR3 is 15 residues long. From germline, CDR1 is MGHRA and CDR2 YSYEKL. CDR3 nucleotides: TGCGCCAGCAGCCACCCCCGGGGGGGCCTGGATACGCAGTATTTT. This translates into CASSHPRGGLDTQYF.

J is TRBJ1-5 and V is TRBV30, with unresolved D. V shed 3 bases and J shed 5 bases, with 11 bases lying between them. The CDR3 sequence is 13 residues long. Germline V gives CDR1 GTSNPN, CDR2 SVGIG (reference sequence). The CDR3 bases are TGTGCCTGGAGCGACCGCGGTGATCAGCCCCAGCATTTT. Translation: CAWSDRGDQPQHF.

With regard to this clone: The sample has other DNA sequences that encode this CDR3 too. The rearrangement links TRBV2 to TRBJ2-3; 8 bases line up with TRBD1. Germline V CDR1 and CDR2: SNHLY, FYNNEI. The CDR3 runs 13 residues. V dropped 4 bases and J dropped 4; count of bases not matched to a gene: 1. The CDR3 DNA reads TGTGCCAGCAGTGCACAGGGGGCAGATACGCAGTATTTT. Residues: CASSAQGADTQYF.

This clone is medium-sized within its sample. V and J are TRBV29-1 and TRBJ2-3; the D gene is possibly TRBD2 (6 bases). V was trimmed by 0 bases and J by 3 bases, leaving 13 bases between them. Germline V lookup: CDR1 SQVTM, CDR2 ANQGSEA. The length of the CDR3 is 15 residues. CDR3 DNA sequence: TGCAGCGTTGAAGATGCGGGGACGGGAACAGATACGCAGTATTTT. Its translation: CSVEDAGTGTDTQYF.